What follows are 9 T cell receptor beta chains derived from one specimen sequenced in a study of cytomegalovirus exposure and HLA in healthy donors. The study ran its PCR with 60 Vbeta and 13 Jbeta primers. Sequenced by immunoSEQ multiplex PCR; TCRdb stores in-frame clones only, minus some. The table records 90,000 to 120,000 clones, roughly 80% of them present only once. The sample was PBMCs. Every receptor here comes from a man aged 30 to 45 in good health and CMV-seropositive.

V is TRBV12-5 and J is TRBJ2-3; D not resolved. Germline CDR1 reads LGHNT; CDR2 reads FRNRAP. V lost 0 bases, J lost 0 bases, and 13 bases lay in between. The CDR3 contains 17 residues. CDR3 loop: CASGLVNKVASTDTQYF. CDR3 nucleotide sequence: TGTGCTAGTGGTTTGGTAAACAAGGTAGCTAGCACAGATACGCAGTATTTT.

The V call is TRBV10-2, the J call TRBJ1-1; 7 bases line up with TRBD1. V was pared by 6 bases and J by 1 base, with 5 bases of the junction left unmatched. The CDR3 length is 14 residues. Germline-derived CDR1 and CDR2 are WSHSY and SAAADI. The CDR3 spells CASRSSGGNTEAFF. DNA of the CDR3: TGCGCCAGCAGGTCGTCAGGGGGGAACACTGAAGCTTTCTTT.

This CDR3 is CASQNQVRSYEQYF. In nucleotides, the CDR3 is TGTGCCAGCCAGAACCAAGTCCGGAGCTACGAGCAGTACTTC. The chain combines TRBV2 with TRBJ2-7; D remains ambiguous. V lost 8 bases, J lost 3 bases, and 17 bases lay in between. From germline, CDR1 is SNHLY and CDR2 FYNNEI. This CDR3 is built from 14 residues.

The chain recombines TRBV25-1 with TRBJ2-3; 11 bases are shared with TRBD2. The CDR3 loop spans 15 amino acids. Germline CDR1 MGHDK, CDR2 SYGVNS. V shed 5 bases and J 1 base; nucleotides not matched to a gene: 2. The DNA for the CDR3 is TGTGCCAGCAGTACTAGCGGGGGAGGCACAGATACGCAGTATTTT. As protein: CASSTSGGGTDTQYF.

J is TRBJ1-2 and V is TRBV2; 9 bases are shared with TRBD1. Germline values: CDR1 SNHLY, CDR2 FYNNEI. The CDR3 has 15 residues. Germline trimming cut 2 bases from V and 5 bases from J; bases unmatched to any gene: 6. The CDR3 is CASSEQRDRGYGYTF. CDR3 DNA sequence: TGTGCCAGCAGTGAACAGCGTGACAGGGGGTATGGCTACACCTTC.

The gene calls are TRBV9 and TRBJ1-1; D is possibly TRBD1 (6 bases). This CDR3 has 12 residues. V was shortened by 2 bases and J by 6 bases, with 8 bases between the two germline ends. CDR1 is SGDLS, CDR2 YYNGEE, per germline. DNA for the CDR3: TGTGCCAGCAGCGTTTACAGGGCTGAAGCTTTCTTT. Encoded protein: CASSVYRAEAFF.

The rearrangement uses TRBV6-6 and TRBJ2-7, with TRBD1 matching over 9 bases. The CDR3 is 14 amino acids. Trimming removed 6 bases from V and 3 bases from J; junction bases left unmatched: 6. Looked up from germline, CDR1 is MNHNY and CDR2 is SVGAGI (reference sequence). CDR3 bases: TGTGCCAGCAGCCTCCAGGGACAGGGCTACGAGCAGTACTTC. Its protein is CASSLQGQGYEQYF.

The rearrangement joins TRBV6-6 to TRBJ1-2; possibly TRBD1 for D (5 bases). This CDR3 spans 15 amino acids. The germline V gene encodes CDR1 MNHNY and CDR2 SVGAGI (reference sequence). V gave up 8 bases and J gave up 4 bases, with 20 bases separating them. The CDR3 here is CASGNQGGVPYGYTF. The CDR3 bases are TGTGCCAGCGGAAATCAGGGCGGCGTCCCCTATGGCTACACCTTC.

On this clone itself: The junction and the germline gene differ at one end; a read error may be behind it. V and J are TRBV7-9 and TRBJ1-2, with unresolved D. The CDR3 covers 15 residues. Germline V CDR1 and CDR2: SEHNR, FQNEAQ (reference sequence). The DNA of the CDR3 is TGTTCCAGCAGCTTAGACCTACCGGCTAGTTATGGCTACACCTTC. Translation: CSSSLDLPASYGYTF.